These T cell receptor beta chains were read from a single sample in a study of metastatic and nonmetastatic thyroid tumors. TCRdb redid the clone calls on the PCR reads using MiXCR. Seen here are under 25,000 clones, 15% to 20% observed once, and the top ten hold 25% to 30%. What was sequenced was blood. The receptor set was obtained from a female donor with papillary thyroid cancer or a benign thyroid nodule (not recorded which). Some clones in this sample may be carry-over from other donors' samples. The CDR3 runs from the conserved cysteine through the conserved F or W. The D gene is left open where the match is weak. Size values are once, few and many counts, or a class for expanded clones, and some rows have none.

abundance,len,v_gene,j_gene,d_gene,CDR3aa,CDR3nt
medium-sized,14,TRBV6-2/TRBV6-3,TRBJ1-1,NA,CASSYATGRGEAFF,TGTGCCAGCAGTTACGCCACAGGGCGGGGTGAAGCTTTCTTT
many,13,TRBV28,TRBJ1-1,NA,CASSLGRDTEAFF,TGTGCCAGCAGCTTAGGGAGGGACACTGAAGCTTTCTTT
many,17,TRBV11-3,TRBJ2-1,TRBD2,CASSSGPSGRAYNEQFF,TGTGCCAGCAGCTCGGGCCCCAGCGGGAGGGCCTACAATGAGCAGTTCTTC
many,20,TRBV9,TRBJ2-1,NA,CASSVGERRYEDSVYNEQFF,TGTGCCAGCAGCGTAGGCGAGCGAAGGTATGAAGATTCTGTCTACAATGAGCAGTTCTTC
many,14,TRBV9,TRBJ1-2,TRBD1,CASSVGQGARGYTF,TGTGCCAGCAGCGTGGGACAGGGGGCGCGAGGCTACACCTTC
few,16,TRBV27,TRBJ2-1,TRBD1,CTSSDSDRGTYNEQFF,TGTACCAGCAGTGACTCGGACAGGGGAACCTACAATGAGCAGTTCTTC
many,15,TRBV6-2/TRBV6-3,TRBJ1-2,TRBD1,CASSSPGTGDRGYTF,TGTGCCAGCAGTTCGCCCGGGACAGGGGATAGGGGCTACACCTTC
medium-sized,11,TRBV6-1,TRBJ2-1,NA,CASSRVDEQFF,TGTGCCAGCAGTCGGGTCGATGAGCAGTTCTTC
many,16,TRBV7-6,TRBJ2-5,TRBD1,CASSLATGTGVETQYF,TGTGCCAGCAGCTTAGCGACCGGGACAGGGGTGGAGACCCAGTACTTC
NA,16,TRBV3-1,TRBJ2-5,NA,CASSQEDGFFQETQYF,TGTGCCAGCAGCCAAGAGGACGGTTTTTTCCAAGAGACCCAGTACTTC
many,16,TRBV5-1,TRBJ2-1,TRBD2,CASSLAPAGGHNEQFF,TGCGCCAGCAGCTTGGCCCCAGCGGGGGGACACAATGAGCAGTTCTTC
many,15,TRBV7-2,TRBJ2-4,NA,CASAVMRDPKNIQYF,TGTGCCAGCGCCGTAATGAGGGATCCTAAAAACATTCAGTACTTC
many,15,TRBV3-1,TRBJ2-7,TRBD1,CASSQDRTGGYEQYF,TGTGCCAGCAGCCAAGATCGGACAGGGGGATACGAGCAGTACTTC
NA,12,TRBV20-1,TRBJ2-5,TRBD1,CSARTGRETQYF,TGCAGTGCGAGGACAGGGAGAGAGACCCAGTACTTC
NA,14,TRBV5-1,TRBJ1-1,NA,CASSLAPGNTEAFF,TGCGCCAGCAGCTTGGCTCCGGGGAACACTGAAGCTTTCTTT
NA,19,TRBV20-1,TRBJ1-4,NA,CSAIPFLVASRAANEKLFF,TGCAGTGCTATACCCTTTCTGGTGGCCAGTAGAGCGGCTAATGAAAAACTGTTTTTT
many,16,TRBV6-6,TRBJ1-6,TRBD1,CASSYPRDRSNSPLHF,TGTGCCAGCAGTTACCCCCGGGACAGGTCTAATTCACCCCTCCACTTT
NA,13,TRBV30,TRBJ1-2,NA,CAWSNVRGYGYTF,TGTGCCTGGAGCAACGTACGAGGCTACGGCTACACCTTC
few,12,TRBV7-2,TRBJ2-7,NA,CASSLNGHEQYF,TGTGCCAGCAGTTTAAATGGTCACGAGCAGTACTTC
few,13,TRBV27,TRBJ2-7,NA,CASSPTGGYKQYF,TGTGCCAGCAGCCCTACAGGCGGCTACAAGCAGTACTTC
many,16,TRBV11-2,TRBJ2-3,NA,CASSYSFFGGADTQYF,TGTGCCAGCAGCTACAGTTTCTTCGGGGGCGCAGATACGCAGTATTTT
NA,17,TRBV30,TRBJ1-6,NA,CAWSVTRETVTHSPLHF,TGTGCCTGGAGTGTGACCCGGGAGACCGTGACTCATTCACCCCTCCACTTT
NA,15,TRBV7-7,TRBJ2-1,TRBD1,CASSSGTAVYNKQFF,TGTGCTAGCAGCTCGGGGACAGCGGTCTACAATAAGCAGTTCTTC
NA,17,TRBV7-6,TRBJ2-3,TRBD1,CASSSGGRGYGTDTQYF,TGTGCCAGCAGCTCAGGGGGTAGGGGCTATGGCACAGATACGCAGTATTTT
many,16,TRBV7-9,TRBJ2-5,TRBD1,CASSSRQGAVQETQYF,TGTGCCAGCAGCTCGAGACAGGGGGCAGTACAAGAGACCCAGTACTTC
many,14,TRBV6-1,TRBJ2-4,NA,CASSQDRAKNIQYF,TGTGCCAGCAGTCAGGACAGAGCCAAAAACATTCAGTACTTC
many,15,TRBV7-6,TRBJ2-2,TRBD2,CASSWASGNPGELFF,TGTGCCAGCAGCTGGGCTAGCGGGAACCCCGGGGAGCTGTTTTTT
many,16,TRBV19,TRBJ2-7,TRBD2,CASSIGGGGPTYEQYF,TGTGCCAGTAGTATAGGTGGCGGGGGGCCCACCTACGAGCAGTACTTC
many,12,TRBV30,TRBJ2-1,TRBD2,CASSGSYNEQFF,TGTGCCTCTAGCGGGAGCTACAATGAGCAGTTCTTC
medium-sized,14,TRBV6-1,TRBJ1-4,TRBD1,CASSPRTGREKLFF,TGTGCCAGCAGTCCACGGACAGGCCGGGAAAAACTGTTTTTT
many,15,TRBV3-1,TRBJ2-2,NA,CASSQDGDGFGELFF,TGTGCCAGCAGCCAAGATGGCGACGGCTTCGGGGAGCTGTTTTTT
many,13,TRBV10-3,TRBJ1-1,NA,CAISVGDNTEAFF,TGTGCCATCAGTGTAGGGGACAACACTGAAGCTTTCTTT
NA,14,TRBV5-1,TRBJ2-7,NA,CASSLGDNSYEQYF,TGTGCCAGCAGCTTGGGTGACAACTCCTACGAGCAGTACTTC
many,11,TRBV20-1,TRBJ2-7,NA,CSAGDTYEQYF,TGCAGTGCTGGGGACACTTACGAGCAGTACTTC
few,13,TRBV6-1,TRBJ2-5,NA,CASSGDIQETQYF,TGTGCCAGCAGTGGGGACATTCAAGAGACCCAGTACTTC
medium-sized,14,TRBV28,TRBJ2-7,TRBD2,CASSWTSGQYEQYF,TGTGCCAGCAGTTGGACTAGCGGGCAATACGAGCAGTACTTC
NA,15,TRBV5-1,TRBJ2-5,TRBD2,CASSNRDYGGETQYF,TGCGCCAGCAGCAACCGGGACTACGGGGGAGAGACCCAGTACTTC
NA,16,TRBV4-1,TRBJ2-7,TRBD1,CASSPVMGQGIHEQYF,TGCGCCAGCAGCCCGGTCATGGGACAGGGTATTCACGAGCAGTACTTC
many,16,TRBV4-2,TRBJ2-7,NA,CASSQDRSVPSYEQYF,TGTGCCAGCAGCCAAGATAGGTCGGTACCCTCCTACGAGCAGTACTTC
NA,13,TRBV30,TRBJ2-7,NA,CAWSGGQSYEQYF,TGTGCCTGGAGTGGAGGACAGTCCTACGAGCAGTACTTC
NA,13,TRBV6-1,TRBJ1-5,NA,CASSDDSNQPQHF,TGTGCCAGCAGTGATGATAGCAATCAGCCCCAGCATTTT
many,15,TRBV20-1,TRBJ1-2,TRBD1,CSASAAGGHNYGYTF,TGCAGTGCTAGTGCGGCAGGGGGCCATAACTATGGCTACACCTTC
many,19,TRBV9,TRBJ2-2,TRBD2,CASSVAGGPGLANSGELFF,TGTGCCAGCAGCGTAGCAGGGGGACCGGGACTAGCTAATTCCGGGGAGCTGTTTTTT
NA,12,TRBV6-2/TRBV6-3,TRBJ2-7,NA,CASQVLPYDHYF,TGTGCCAGTCAAGTCCTTCCCTACGATCATTACTTC
NA,15,TRBV5-1,TRBJ1-2,TRBD1,CANSTKPGQGLGYTF,TGCGCCAACAGCACAAAACCTGGACAGGGGTTAGGCTACACCTTC
many,12,TRBV20-1,TRBJ2-7,NA,CSATTSSYEQYF,TGCAGTGCTACCACTAGCTCCTACGAGCAGTACTTC
many,15,TRBV6-2/TRBV6-3,TRBJ2-3,TRBD2,CASTGLAERTDTQYF,TGTGCCAGCACCGGACTAGCGGAAAGAACAGATACGCAGTATTTT
many,14,TRBV11-2,TRBJ1-2,NA,CASSPSNGGIGYTF,TGTGCCAGCAGCCCATCAAACGGGGGGATAGGCTACACCTTC
NA,13,TRBV6-1,TRBJ1-2,NA,CASSSEGRNVYTF,TGTGCCAGCAGTTCGGAGGGGCGGAATGTCTACACCTTC
few,14,TRBV6-1,TRBJ2-7,TRBD1,CASSATGASNEQYF,TGTGCCAGCAGTGCGACAGGGGCTTCGAACGAGCAGTACTTC
many,15,TRBV5-4,TRBJ2-3,NA,CASSLAGGGADTQYF,TGTGCCAGCAGCTTGGCTGGGGGCGGCGCAGATACGCAGTATTTT
NA,12,TRBV30,TRBJ1-2,NA,CAWSRGNYGYTF,TGTGCCTGGAGCCGGGGGAACTATGGCTACACCTTC
many,14,TRBV4-1,TRBJ2-2,NA,CASSHQRNTGELFF,TGCGCCAGCAGCCACCAGCGGAACACCGGGGAGCTGTTCTTT
medium-sized,16,TRBV9,TRBJ2-7,NA,CASSVAAGGAYYEQYF,TGTGCCAGCAGCGTAGCAGCCGGGGGCGCGTACTACGAGCAGTACTTC
many,13,TRBV7-6,TRBJ2-3,NA,CASSLYSADTQYF,TGTGCCAGCAGCTTATACTCGGCAGATACGCAGTATTTT
NA,17,TRBV9,TRBJ2-1,TRBD1,CASSVKETGVSYNEQFF,TGTGCCAGCAGCGTTAAGGAGACAGGGGTTTCCTACAATGAGCAGTTCTTC